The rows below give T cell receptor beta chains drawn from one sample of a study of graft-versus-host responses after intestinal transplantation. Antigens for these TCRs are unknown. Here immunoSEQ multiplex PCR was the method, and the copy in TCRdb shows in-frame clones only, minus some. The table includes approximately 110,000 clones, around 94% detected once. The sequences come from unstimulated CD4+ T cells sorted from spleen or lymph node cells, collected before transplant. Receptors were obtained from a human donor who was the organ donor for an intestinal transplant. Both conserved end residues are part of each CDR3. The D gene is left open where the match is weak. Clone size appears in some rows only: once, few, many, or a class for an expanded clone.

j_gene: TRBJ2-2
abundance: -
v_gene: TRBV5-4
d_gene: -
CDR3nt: TGTGCCAGCAGCTTGGTTGGGGGTAAGAACACCGGGGAGCTGTTTTTT
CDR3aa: CASSLVGGKNTGELFF

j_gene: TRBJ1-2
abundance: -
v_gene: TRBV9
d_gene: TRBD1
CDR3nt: TGTGCCAGCAGCGTAGCGACAGGGGGGAAGATTAACTATGGCTACACCTTC
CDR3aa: CASSVATGGKINYGYTF

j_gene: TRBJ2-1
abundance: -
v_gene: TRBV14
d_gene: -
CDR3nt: TGTGCCAGCAGTCCTCGCGGCATATACAATGAGCAGTTCTTC
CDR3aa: CASSPRGIYNEQFF

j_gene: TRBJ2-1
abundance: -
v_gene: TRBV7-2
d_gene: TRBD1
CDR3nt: TGTGCCAGCAGCTTGGCTCGGGGGACAGGGGAGCAGTTCTTC
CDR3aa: CASSLARGTGEQFF

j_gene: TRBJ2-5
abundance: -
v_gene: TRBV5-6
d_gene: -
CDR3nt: TGTGCCAGCAGTCGAAGGGGGAGAGGGCCCGGGGAGACCCAGTACTTC
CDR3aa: CASSRRGRGPGETQYF

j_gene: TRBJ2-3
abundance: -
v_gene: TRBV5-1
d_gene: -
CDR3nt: TGCGCCAGCAGCCTCACCCCCGGGTCTATCACAGATACGCAGTATTTT
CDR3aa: CASSLTPGSITDTQYF

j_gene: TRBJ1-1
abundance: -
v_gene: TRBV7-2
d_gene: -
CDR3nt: TGTGCCAGCAGCTCCAGGGTGGCGAACACTGAAGCTTTCTTT
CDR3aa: CASSSRVANTEAFF

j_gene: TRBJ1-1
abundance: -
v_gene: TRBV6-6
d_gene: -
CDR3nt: TGTGCCAGCAGTTACGAGCGACAGGAGTGGACTGAAGCTTTCTTT
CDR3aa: CASSYERQEWTEAFF

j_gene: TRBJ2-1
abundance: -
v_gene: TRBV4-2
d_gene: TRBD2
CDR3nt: TGTGCCAGCAGCCAGTCCAGGACTAGCGGGGGGGATGAGCAGTTCTTC
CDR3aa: CASSQSRTSGGDEQFF

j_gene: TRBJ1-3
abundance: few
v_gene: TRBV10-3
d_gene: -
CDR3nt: TGTGCCATCACTCAGAGCTCTGGAAACACCATATATTTT
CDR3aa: CAITQSSGNTIYF

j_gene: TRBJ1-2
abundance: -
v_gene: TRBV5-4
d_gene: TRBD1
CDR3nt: TGTGCCAGCAGCTTGGCCGGCGGACAGGGGCCCAACTATGGCTACACCTTC
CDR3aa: CASSLAGGQGPNYGYTF

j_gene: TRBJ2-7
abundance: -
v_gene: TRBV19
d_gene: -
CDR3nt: TGTGCCAGTAGTATGGACACCTACTCCTACGAGCAGTACTTC
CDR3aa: CASSMDTYSYEQYF

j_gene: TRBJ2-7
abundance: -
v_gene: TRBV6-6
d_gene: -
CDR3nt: TGTGCCAGCAGCCCGCGGGCAGGGGATTACGAGCAGTACTTC
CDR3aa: CASSPRAGDYEQYF

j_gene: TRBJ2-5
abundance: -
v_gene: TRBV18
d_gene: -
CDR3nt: TGTGCCAGCTCACCAGGTCGGGGCGGGGGCTCGGAGACCCAGTACTTC
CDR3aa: CASSPGRGGGSETQYF

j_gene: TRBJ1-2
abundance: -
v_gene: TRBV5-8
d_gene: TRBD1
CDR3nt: TGTGCCAGCAGCTTGGACGGCGGGGGGACAGCTGGCTACACCTTC
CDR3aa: CASSLDGGGTAGYTF

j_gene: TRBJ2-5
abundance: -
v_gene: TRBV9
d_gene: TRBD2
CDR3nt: TGTGCCAGCAGCGTAGGCGGGAGGGCCAGAGAGACCCAGTACTTC
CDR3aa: CASSVGGRARETQYF

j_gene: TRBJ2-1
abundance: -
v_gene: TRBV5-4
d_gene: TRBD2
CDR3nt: TGTGCCAGCAGCTTGGGACTAGCGGGAGGGCTGGAGCAGTTCTTC
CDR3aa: CASSLGLAGGLEQFF

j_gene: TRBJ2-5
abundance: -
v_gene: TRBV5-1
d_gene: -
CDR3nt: TGCGCCAGCAGCTTGTTGACGGGGGCGGGGGAGACCCAGTACTTC
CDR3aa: CASSLLTGAGETQYF

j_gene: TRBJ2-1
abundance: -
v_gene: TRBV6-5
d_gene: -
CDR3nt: TGTGCCAGCAGCCCCCCCCGGAAGAATGAGCAGTTCTTC
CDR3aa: CASSPPRKNEQFF

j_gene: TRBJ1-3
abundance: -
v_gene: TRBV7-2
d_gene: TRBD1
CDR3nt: TGTGCCAGCAGCTTAACAGGGGCTGGAAACACCATATATTTT
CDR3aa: CASSLTGAGNTIYF

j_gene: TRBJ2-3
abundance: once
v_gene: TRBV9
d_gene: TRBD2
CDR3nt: TGTGCCAGCAGCGTTAGCGGGGGTAGCACAGATACGCAGTATTTT
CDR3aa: CASSVSGGSTDTQYF

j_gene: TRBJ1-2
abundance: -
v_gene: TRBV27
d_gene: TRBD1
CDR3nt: TGTGCCAGCCGCCCCGGGACAGGGGATGGCTACACCTTC
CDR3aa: CASRPGTGDGYTF

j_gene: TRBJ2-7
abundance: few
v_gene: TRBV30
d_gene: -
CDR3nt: TGTGCCTGGAGTGTACCGAGGGATCGGTACGAGCAGTACTTC
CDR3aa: CAWSVPRDRYEQYF

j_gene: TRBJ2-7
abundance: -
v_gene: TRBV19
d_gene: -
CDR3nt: TGTGCCAGTAGTACCCAATACAAAGGCTACGAGCAGTACTTC
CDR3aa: CASSTQYKGYEQYF

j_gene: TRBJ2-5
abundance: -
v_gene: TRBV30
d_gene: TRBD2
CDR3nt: TGTGCCTGGAGGCACGGGGCTAGCGGGAGGAAAGAGACCCAGTACTTC
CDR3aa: CAWRHGASGRKETQYF

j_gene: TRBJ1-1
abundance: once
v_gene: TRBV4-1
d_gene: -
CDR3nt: TGCGCCAGCAGCCGAAGTCATCAGGTACACACTGAAGCTTTCTTT
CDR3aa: CASSRSHQVHTEAFF

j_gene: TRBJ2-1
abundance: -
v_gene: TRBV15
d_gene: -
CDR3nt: TGTGCCACCAGCAGAGGTGGCTCGAGCTCCTACAATGAGCAGTTCTTC
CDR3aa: CATSRGGSSSYNEQFF

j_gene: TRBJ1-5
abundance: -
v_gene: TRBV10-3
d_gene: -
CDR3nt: TGTGCCACCAGGGACCTCGGACGGACTAGCAATCAGCCCCAGCATTTT
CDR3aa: CATRDLGRTSNQPQHF

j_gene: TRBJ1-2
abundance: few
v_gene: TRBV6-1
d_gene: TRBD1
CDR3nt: TGTGCCAGCAGACGGACAGGGGGGAACTATGGCTACACCTTC
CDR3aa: CASRRTGGNYGYTF

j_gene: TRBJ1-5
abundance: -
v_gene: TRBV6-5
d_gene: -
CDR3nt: TGTGCCAGCAGTCGTGACAGCCGTAATCAGCCCCAGCATTTT
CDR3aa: CASSRDSRNQPQHF

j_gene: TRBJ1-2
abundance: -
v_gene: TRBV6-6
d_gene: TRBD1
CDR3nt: TGTGCCAGCAGGACAGGGCCCTATGGCTACACCTTC
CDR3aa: CASRTGPYGYTF

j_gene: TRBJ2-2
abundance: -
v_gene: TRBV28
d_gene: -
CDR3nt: TGTGCCAGCAGTTTATTGGGGCCCTGGGCGAACACCGGGGAGCTGTTTTTT
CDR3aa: CASSLLGPWANTGELFF

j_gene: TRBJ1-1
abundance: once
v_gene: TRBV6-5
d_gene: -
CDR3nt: TGTGCCAGCAGGCAAAGGGGCGTGAACACTGAAGCTTTCTTT
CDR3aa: CASRQRGVNTEAFF

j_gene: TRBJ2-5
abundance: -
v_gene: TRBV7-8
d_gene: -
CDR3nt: TGTGCCAGCAGCTTAGTAGAGCCCGGCAGCCAAGAGACCCAGTACTTC
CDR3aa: CASSLVEPGSQETQYF

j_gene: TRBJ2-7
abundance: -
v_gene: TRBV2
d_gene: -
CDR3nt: TGTGCCAGCAGTGGGCCCACCTACGAGCAGTACTTC
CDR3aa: CASSGPTYEQYF

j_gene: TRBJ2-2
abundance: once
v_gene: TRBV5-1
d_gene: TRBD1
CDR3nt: TGCGCCAGCAGCCCCCACAGGGGGGTTTACACCGGGGAGCTGTTTTTT
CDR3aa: CASSPHRGVYTGELFF

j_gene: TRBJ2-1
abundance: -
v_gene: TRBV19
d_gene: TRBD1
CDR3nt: TGTGCCAGTAGTATAGGGCGGACAGGGCAGTTCTTC
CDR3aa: CASSIGRTGQFF

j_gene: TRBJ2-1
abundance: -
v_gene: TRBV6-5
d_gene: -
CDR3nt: TGTGCCAGCAGTAGGCTGGAAGGGGTTTACAATGAGCAGTTCTTC
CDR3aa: CASSRLEGVYNEQFF

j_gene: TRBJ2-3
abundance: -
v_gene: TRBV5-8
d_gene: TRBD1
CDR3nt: TGTGCCAGCAGCGTGCCGGGACAGCCCGGAGCAGTCACAGATACGCAGTATTTT
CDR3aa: CASSVPGQPGAVTDTQYF

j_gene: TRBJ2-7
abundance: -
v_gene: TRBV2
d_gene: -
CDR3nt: TGTGCCAGCAGTGACTTAACCCGGGAGCAGTACTTC
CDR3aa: CASSDLTREQYF